This T cell receptor (beta chain) was recovered during a study of graft-versus-host responses after intestinal transplantation (dated by TCRdb to the early 2020s). At the level of the whole study: Multivisceral, liver-intestinal, or isolated intestinal transplants were received by the recipients. Every recipient was given anti-thymocyte globulin induction, then maintenance tacrolimus and steroids for about 3 years. After intestinal transplantation, graft-versus-host and host-versus-graft alloreactive T cell clones were followed in the graft, circulation and bone marrow using bulk TCR-beta CDR3 sequencing. To identify alloreactive clones, pre-transplant mixed lymphocyte reaction products were sequenced and compared with unstimulated pre-transplant donor and recipient T cells. A cohort of 24 intestinal transplant recipients, including one retransplant, was enrolled, and 3 patients lacking pretransplant specimens were excluded. A peak of at least 4% donor T cells among recipient peripheral blood mononuclear cells was the definition used for donor T cell macrochimerism. Samples from three later patients were sequenced in-house on an Illumina MiSeq with MiXCR processing rather than by the commercial service. Study-level results and caveats: In the allografts of patients with donor T cell macrochimerism, GvH to HvG T cell clonal ratios were high. The relatively low number and heterogeneity of intestinal transplant patients limited the conclusions. GvH clones were detected in recipient bone marrow, and some of these GvH clones were observed earlier in ileal mucosa or blood, consistent with an intestinal mucosal origin. Early after transplant, peak levels of circulating GvH clones were associated with declines in HvG clones.

Sample time point, as interpreted from the label and publication: cells obtained before transplantation from donor or recipient. CD3+CD4+ and CD3+CD8+ populations were FACS-sorted from unstimulated pre-transplant donor and recipient cells taken from spleen or lymph nodes. Sequences LNHDA (CDR1) and SQIVND (CDR2) are obtained from the germline V gene (reference sequence). Clipping removes 3 bases from V and 1 base from J, with 12 as the unmatched junction base count. Spanning cysteine to phenylalanine, the CDR3 consists of 18 amino acids. Of the read, only the CDR3 DNA is kept; its 54 bases are in frame from base 1. Library generation was performed with the immunoSEQ multiplex PCR assay. For most patients, genomic DNA was isolated with the Qiagen DNeasy Blood and Tissue Kit and shipped frozen to Adaptive Biotechnologies for TCR sequencing. Adaptive Biotechnologies carried out high-throughput TCR-beta CDR3 sequencing of genomic DNA for most patients. The paper's processing steps were these. TCR sequencing data were retrieved from Adaptive's ImmunoSEQ software for roughly 20 patients, whereas a few other patients were processed with MiXCR and VDJtools. CD4 versus CD8 sorting errors were corrected by removing sequences found in both subsets at a frequency ratio below 5:1. CDR3 nucleotide sequences shared between donor and recipient were removed because their origin could not be assigned. To be classed as alloreactive, a clone needed at least 2-fold expansion over unstimulated cells and a minimum CFSE-low frequency of 0.002% (template counts) or 0.001% (read counts). Mappable clones were those detected in sequenced pre-transplant spleen, lymph node, or MLR CFSE-low populations of the donor or recipient. Cumulative frequency of alloreactive clones was calculated as a percentage of all sequences weighted by copy number. The table comes from immuneACCESS by way of TCRdb, which keeps in-frame sequences with V and J called. Part of the clones is missing from these tables; in studies checked, under half for an unresolved V gene and the rest for unknown reasons. V and J calls and clone size follow that table, whereas D and trimming were derived from the DNA. This sample holds around 100,000 clones; around 92% were observed only once. 0.15% to 0.2% of the sample comes from the top ten.

Concerning this clone itself: This receptor's antigen is unknown. No clone much larger than this one lies a single base away; base qualities are absent.

Here the chain combines TRBV19 and TRBJ2-1; TRBD2 lines up with 7 middle nucleotides. The sequences come from unstimulated CD4+ T cells sorted from spleen or lymph node cells, collected before transplant. The clonotype comes from a human donor who was the organ donor for an intestinal transplant. The sequenced DNA: TGTGCCAGTAGTATTATCGGGGGGATAGTCGGGTCCTACAATGAGCAGTTCTTC. Its protein reads: CASSIIGGIVGSYNEQFF.